The present T cell receptor beta chain was sequenced within a study of human T cells and chemical hapten exposure. In the study overall: Patients, chiefly female, had alopecia areata, totalis or universalis. Small differences in pooled library volume mainly drove the variation in TCR yields per sample.

Library preparation tagged each individual cDNA molecule with a unique molecular identifier. Authors' methods: Individual samples carried between roughly 23,224 and 700,000 TCRs, with more than 95,000 as the median. Using its own MiXCR run on the RACE reads, TCRdb lists one record per CDR3 protein. The V and J calls follow TCRdb's processing rather than the paper's. The sample carries under 50,000 distinct CDR3 sequences, around 9.5% recorded once. In its sample, this clonotype was seen many times. Time point described: patch test 3, about 24 weeks after DPC sensitization. Treatment defined: therapeutic diphenylcyclopropenone sensitization with weekly scalp DPC. Total RNA was isolated from whole blood that had not been fractionated. Trimming took 4 bases from V and 9 from J, leaving 8 bases between them. The length of the CDR3 is 11 residues. Germline CDR1 and CDR2: SGHDT and YYEEEE.

This chain links TRBV5-6 with TRBJ2-1; D gene ambiguous. The TCR comes from a man aged 45-65 years with alopecia areata. Some clones in this sample may be carry-over from other donors' samples. Sequenced material: whole blood, taken in connection with sensitization to the hapten diphenylcyclopropenone (DPC). The CDR3 DNA sequence: TGTGCCAGCAGCGCTTTTCGTGAGCAGTTCTTC. Protein: CASSAFREQFF.